The clone carrying this T cell receptor (beta chain) was detected ten times or more. Antigen unknown. This CDR3 has 14 amino acids. CDR1 is DFQATT, CDR2 SNEGSKA, per germline (reference sequence). Deletions cut 2 bases from V and 1 base from J, with 11 bases between. The sample belongs to a study of T cells in Graves' hyperthyroidism and ophthalmopathy. Study-wide results and limits: Most thyroid clonotypes with frequency above 0.001 were detected in blood.

These patients, aged 18 to 65, had recently diagnosed hyperthyroidism lasting under 2 months. The study based diagnoses on clinical symptoms, serum thyroxine and TRAb, thyroid ultrasound and orbital computed tomography. Using RNA transcripts as the source, TCR beta CDR3 regions were amplified. First-round RT-PCR targeting the TCR CDR3 was performed with the HTBI primer set. TCRdb re-analysed the multiplex PCR reads in MiXCR, keeping a single row per CDR3 protein. The table has a few hundred thousand distinct CDR3 sequences, roughly an eighth seen once. The material sequenced was blood. The chain links TRBV20-1 to TRBJ1-1; D perhaps matches TRBD1 (6 bases). This clonotype originated in a woman younger than 30 with Graves' hyperthyroidism. CDR3 region: CSARKGHPNTEAFF. CDR3 in DNA: TGCAGTGCTAGAAAGGGACACCCGAACACTGAAGCTTTCTTT.